The rows below give T cell receptor beta chains drawn from one sample of a study of blood T cell repertoires in COVID-19. TCRdb's table, derived via immunoSEQ multiplex PCR, lists solely in-frame clones and lacks some. The table includes about 85,000 clones, around 90% detected once. Source material: peripheral blood. The receptors derive from a woman older than 75 with acute or convalescent COVID-19. CDR3s include the opening cysteine and the closing phenylalanine or tryptophan.

TRBV12-3/TRBV12-4	TRBJ2-2	CASSPTATGELFF
TRBV28	TRBJ1-3	CASKWDRAGNTIYF
TRBV19	TRBJ2-4	CASSRTSGDLAKNIQYF
TRBV7-2	TRBJ2-5	CASSLVTSTATQYF
TRBV10-3	TRBJ1-1	CAIRSAAMNTEAFF
TRBV7-9	TRBJ1-5	CASSLQSNQPQHF
TRBV5-1	TRBJ2-2	CASSGQGPRVTGELFF
TRBV29-1	TRBJ1-2	CSVVDPGAGYGYTF
TRBV30	TRBJ1-1	CAWSLGRITEAFF
TRBV7-9	TRBJ2-1	CASSLVNQGLGIYNEQFF
TRBV27	TRBJ2-1	CASSLSGLAGANEQFF
TRBV5-6	TRBJ1-6	CASSSYRGNSPLHF
TRBV10-3	TRBJ1-2	CAISEESGGHGYTF
TRBV7-2	TRBJ1-5	CASSRGTVYSNQPQHF
TRBV6-5	TRBJ2-1	CASRQVYNEQFF
TRBV7-2	TRBJ2-1	CASSLVQGSINEQFF
TRBV27	TRBJ2-7	CASSTTRGGLSEQYF
TRBV9	TRBJ1-4	CASSVAGLGNEKLFF
TRBV5-5	TRBJ2-5	CASSSWDREETQYF
TRBV11-2	TRBJ2-1	CASSWPRGGGAYNEQFF
TRBV5-4	TRBJ1-1	CASSPGGRAGNAEAFF
TRBV3-1/TRBV3-2	TRBJ1-2	CASSREGGGHGYTF
TRBV6-5	TRBJ1-5	CASSPDRGDQPQHF
TRBV7-9	TRBJ1-1	CASSLPGGNTEAFF
TRBV18	TRBJ2-1	CASSPRTGGINEQFF
TRBV18	TRBJ2-3	CASSLTSTDTQYF
TRBV11-1	TRBJ1-3	CASSSRGTGNTIYF
TRBV3-1/TRBV3-2	TRBJ2-3	CASSRSGGRSDTQYF
TRBV5-8	TRBJ2-7	CASSSGGGTSAYYEQYF
TRBV28	TRBJ2-5	CASKRGQETQYF
TRBV7-8	TRBJ1-2	CASSLGGGANYGYTF
TRBV3-1/TRBV3-2	TRBJ2-7	CASSLGGEQYF
TRBV29-1	TRBJ2-7	CSVAQGLSYEQYF
TRBV19	TRBJ2-1	CASTGLAGIHNEQFF
TRBV5-4	TRBJ2-1	CASSAVGGGSDEQFF
TRBV10-3	TRBJ2-2	CAIGTSGGATGELFF
TRBV4-1	TRBJ2-7	CASSQEQRGGRYEQYF
TRBV6-1	TRBJ1-5	CASSARRTGKLAQPQHF
TRBV5-1	TRBJ1-2	CASSRTWDSSNYGYTF
TRBV6-6	TRBJ2-1	CASKTSSYNEQFF
TRBV7-2	TRBJ2-3	CASSASKDATMQYF
TRBV19	TRBJ2-7	CASTTSLGQGFPYEQYF
TRBV7-9	TRBJ2-2	CASTPGTGLSGELFF
TRBV15	TRBJ1-2	CATSPGGGAKNYGYTF
TRBV6-5	TRBJ2-3	CASSTTYTDTQYF
TRBV5-1	TRBJ2-7	CASSSTGGSYEQYF
TRBV6-5	TRBJ1-2	CASRDTGFPGYTF
TRBV7-2	TRBJ2-3	CASSSPGLAGDPSTDTQYF
TRBV11-2	TRBJ1-1	CASSLGTGQGNTEAFF
TRBV29-1	TRBJ2-5	CSVESDIQETQYF
TRBV14	TRBJ2-7	CASSQESRNLPYEQYF
TRBV15	TRBJ2-7	CATSRVSGRGSYEQYF
TRBV5-1	TRBJ2-5	CASSPGTGGQETQYF
TRBV2	TRBJ2-7	CASSLDRGLYEQYF